One T cell receptor beta chain is described in this entry. CDR1 and CDR2 (germline): SGHRS, YFSETQ. The CDR3 totals 13 residues. The V gene lost 10 bases and the J gene lost 0 bases, with 10 bases spanning the gap. Measured with immunoSEQ multiplex PCR; TCRdb has only the in-frame clones, and not every one. The table includes about 180,000 clones, more than 65% detected once. The data were obtained in a study of blood T cell repertoires in COVID-19. The sequenced material came from PBMCs or T cells enriched from blood (not recorded which). The sequence derives from a man aged 50-60 years who had recovered from COVID-19. This rearrangement joins TRBV5-1 to TRBJ2-2; no clear D gene. The chain's CDR3 is CAAASANTGELFF. DNA for the CDR3: TGCGCCGCGGCCAGCGCGAACACCGGGGAGCTGTTTTTT.